What follows are 11 T cell receptor beta chains derived from one specimen sequenced in a study of regulatory T cells in long-lasting Graves disease. Time point here: newly diagnosed GD, antithyroid drugs for less than 3 months. Scientists built the TCR library using RNA that was extracted from PBMCs. Building the TCR beta libraries relied on iRepertoire HTBI primers, and CDR3 regions underwent Arm-PCR. TCRdb ran MiXCR on the multiplex PCR reads and lists one entry per CDR3 protein. The table has 550,000 to 700,000 distinct CDR3 sequences, around 16% seen once. This sample was shared with a second study, whose subject was T cells in Graves' hyperthyroidism and ophthalmopathy.

Specimen: peripheral blood mononuclear cells (PBMCs), collected at new diagnosis, from a patient treated with antithyroid drugs. The receptors were gathered from a man aged 18 to 29 with Graves disease.

This clonotype was seen many times. This chain uses TRBV3-1 with TRBJ2-7; D is unclear. Germline V gene lookup returns CDR1 LGHDT and CDR2 YNNKEL (reference sequence). The CDR3 totals 13 residues. Trimming removed 0 bases at V and 2 bases at J, with 5 bases between. This CDR3 reads CASSQDGTYEQYF. CDR3 nucleotide sequence: TGTGCCAGCAGCCAAGATGGCACCTACGAGCAGTACTTC.

The chain employs TRBV5-1 and TRBJ1-6; 9 nucleotides match TRBD1. V gave up 5 bases and J gave up 9 bases; unmatched junction bases: 6. The CDR3 is 14 amino acids. CDR1 is SGHRS and CDR2 is YFSETQ in the germline V gene. The CDR3 is CASRVDRGGSPLHF. Written as DNA, the CDR3 is TGCGCCAGCAGGGTGGACAGGGGTGGTTCACCCCTCCACTTT. The full variable domain, rest sourced from reference TRBV5-1 and TRBJ1-6, is KAGVTQTPRYLIKTRGQQVTLSCSPISGHRSVSWYQQTPGQGLQFLFEYFSETQRNKGNFPGRFSGRQFSNSRSEMNVSTLELGDSALYLCASRVDRGGSPLHFGNGTRLTVT.

This clonotype was found many times. The chain employs TRBV18 and TRBJ1-5; 8 positions match TRBD1. The germline V gene encodes CDR1 KGHSH and CDR2 LQKENI. CDR3 length: 14 amino acids. V gave up 4 bases and J gave up 6 bases; unmatched junction bases: 5. CDR3 nucleotides: TGTGCCAGCTCACTCGACAGGGGTAGTCAGCCCCAGCATTTT. It translates to CASSLDRGSQPQHF.

This clonotype was seen more than once but under ten times. The chain has TRBV12-5 and TRBJ2-7; no definite D call. Germline V CDR1 and CDR2: LGHNT, FRNRAP. Trimming took 2 bases from V and 3 from J, leaving 17 bases between them. The CDR3 sequence is 16 residues long. CDR3 bases: TGTGCTAGTGGTTTGCTTAGACACCCGAGCAGCTACGAGCAGTACTTC. This gives the protein CASGLLRHPSSYEQYF.

Details on this clonotype: Given a much more abundant clone one base away, this may be a read error. The chain carries TRBV6-1 and TRBJ2-1; D not certain. Germline V CDR1 and CDR2: MNHNS, SASEGT. The V end lost 4 bases, the J end lost 7 bases, and 17 bases lay between the germline ends. The CDR3 consists of 15 residues. This CDR3 is CASSGIGESYNEQFF. The CDR3 DNA reads TGTGCCAGCAGTGGAATTGGCGAGAGTTATAATGAGCAGTTCTTC.

The chain couples TRBV12-3 or TRBV12-4 to TRBJ2-1; 12 bases match TRBD1. The CDR3 length is 16 residues. The V segment lost 6 bases and the J segment 8 bases; nucleotides outside the gene matches: 11. In DNA form, the CDR3 reads TGTGCCAGCAGGGATTCCCGGGACAGGGGGCTTTATGAGCAGTTCTTC. Residues: CASRDSRDRGLYEQFF.

In this sample, this clonotype turned up many times. J is TRBJ1-1 and V is TRBV28; D is uncertain. Germline V gene data show CDR1 as MDHEN and CDR2 as SYDVKM. Trimming removed 6 bases at V and 1 base at J, with 15 bases between. The CDR3 consists of 15 residues. CDR3 coding DNA: TGTGCCAGCAGCCGAGTCGGTATTGGGAACACTGAAGCTTTCTTT. This sequence encodes CASSRVGIGNTEAFF.

The sample holds a few counts of this clonotype. J is TRBJ2-7 and V is TRBV7-6, with 7 bases lining up with TRBD2. CDR1 is SGHVS and CDR2 is FNYEAQ in the germline V gene. V lost 1 base to trimming and J lost 5 bases; unmatched junction nucleotides: 11. The CDR3 totals 16 residues. For the CDR3, the DNA is TGTGCCAGCAGCTTAGAGGTTGCGGGAGACCACCACGAGCAGTACTTC. This encodes CASSLEVAGDHHEQYF. The variable domain in full, completed from reference TRBV7-6 and TRBJ2-7, reads GAGVSQSPRYKVTKRGQDVALRCDPISGHVSLYWYRQALGQGPEFLTYFNYEAQQDKSGLPNDRFSAERPEGSISTLTIQRTEQRDSAMYRCASSLEVAGDHHEQYFGPGTRLTVT.

This clonotype appeared a few times. This sequence joins TRBV2 and TRBJ2-2; 7 bases align to TRBD2. With 7 bases clipped from V and 3 bases from J, the junction kept 8 bases outside the gene matches. The length of the CDR3 is 15 residues. The germline CDR1 and CDR2 sequences are SNHLY and FYNNEI. CDR3: CASKGRREDTGELFF. CDR3 DNA sequence: TGTGCCAGCAAGGGACGACGGGAGGACACCGGGGAGCTGTTTTTT. Combining the CDR3 with reference TRBV2 and TRBJ2-2 gives the whole variable domain EPEVTQTPSHQVTQMGQEVILRCVPISNHLYFYWYRQILGQKVEFLVSFYNNEISEKSEIFDDQFSVERPDGSNFTLKIRSTKLEDSAMYFCASKGRREDTGELFFGEGSRLTVL.

The V call is TRBV18, the J call TRBJ1-6; D is uncertain. Trimming stripped 3 bases from V and 5 bases from J, with 11 bases between. Looked up from germline, CDR1 is KGHSH and CDR2 is LQKENI. CDR3 length: 15 amino acids. CDR3 sequence reads: CASSPRAGDNSPLHF. The CDR3 coding sequence is TGTGCCAGCTCACCCCGGGCCGGGGATAATTCACCCCTCCACTTT. The variable domain in full, with the rest retrieved from reference TRBV18 and TRBJ1-6, is NAGVMQNPRHLVRRRGQEARLRCSPMKGHSHVYWYRQLPEEGLKFMVYLQKENIIDESGMPKERFSAEFPKEGPSILRIQQVVRGDSAAYFCASSPRAGDNSPLHFGNGTRLTVT.

The gene calls are TRBV7-3 and TRBJ2-2; TRBD2 matches at 15 bases. CDR1 and CDR2 (germline): SGHTA, FQGTGA. The CDR3 is 18 residues long. Trimming cost V 2 bases and J 4 bases; bases outside gene matches: 5. The CDR3: CASSLLGLAGGVTGELFF. CDR3 nucleotides: TGTGCCAGCAGCTTACTAGGACTAGCGGGAGGGGTCACCGGGGAGCTGTTTTTT. The whole variable domain, remainder taken from reference TRBV7-3 and TRBJ2-2, is GAGVSQTPSNKVTEKGKYVELRCDPISGHTALYWYRQSLGQGPEFLIYFQGTGAADDSGLPNDRFFAVRPEGSVSTLKIQRTERGDSAVYLCASSLLGLAGGVTGELFFGEGSRLTVL.